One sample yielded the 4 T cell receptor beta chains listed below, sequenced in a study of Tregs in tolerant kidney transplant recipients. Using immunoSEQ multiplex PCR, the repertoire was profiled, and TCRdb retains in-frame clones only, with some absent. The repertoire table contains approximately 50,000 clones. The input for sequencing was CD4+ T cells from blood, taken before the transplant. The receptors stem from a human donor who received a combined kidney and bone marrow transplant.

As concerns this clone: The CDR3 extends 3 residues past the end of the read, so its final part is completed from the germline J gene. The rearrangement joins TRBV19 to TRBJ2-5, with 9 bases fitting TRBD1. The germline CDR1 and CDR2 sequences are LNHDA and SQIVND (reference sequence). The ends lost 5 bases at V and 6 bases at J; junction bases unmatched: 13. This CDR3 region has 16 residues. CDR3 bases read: TGTGCCAGTAGTTCTCCGGGGACAGGGACTGGGAAGACC. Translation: CASSSPGTGTGKT. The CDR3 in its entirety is CASSSPGTGTGKTQYF. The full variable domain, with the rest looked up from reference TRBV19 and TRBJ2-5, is DGGITQSPKYLFRKEGQNVTLSCEQNLNHDAMYWYRQDPGQGLRLIYYSQIVNDFQKGDIAEGYSVSREKKESFPLTVTSAQKNPTAFYLCASSSPGTGTGKTQYFGPGTRLLVL.

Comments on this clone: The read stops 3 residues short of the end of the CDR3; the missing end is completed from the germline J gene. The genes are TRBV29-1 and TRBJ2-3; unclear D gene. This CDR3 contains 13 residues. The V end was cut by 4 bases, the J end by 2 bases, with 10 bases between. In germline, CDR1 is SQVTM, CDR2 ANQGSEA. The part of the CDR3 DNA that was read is TGCAGCGTTGTCGGCGGATACACAGATACG. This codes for CSVVGGYTDT. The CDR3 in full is CSVVGGYTDTQYF.

The CDR3 is CASSLRQGGTTEAFF. The part of the CDR3 DNA that was read is TGCGCCAGCAGCCTCAGACAGGGTGGGACCACTGAA. The rearrangement joins TRBV5-1 to TRBJ1-1, with 7 bases identical to TRBD1. The read falls 3 residues short of the CDR3 end, and the missing part is taken from the germline J gene. V was clipped by 4 bases and J by 4 bases; unmatched bases: 10. There are 15 residues in the CDR3. Germline loops: CDR1 SGHRS, CDR2 YFSETQ.

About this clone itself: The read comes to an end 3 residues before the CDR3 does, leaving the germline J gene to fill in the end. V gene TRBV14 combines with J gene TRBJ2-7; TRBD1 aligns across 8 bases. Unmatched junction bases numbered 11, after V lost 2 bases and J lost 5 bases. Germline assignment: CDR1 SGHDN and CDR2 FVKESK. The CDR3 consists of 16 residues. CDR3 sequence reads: CASSQKAGTGFHEQYF. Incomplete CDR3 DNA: TGTGCCAGCAGCCAAAAGGCCGGGACAGGTTTTCACGAG. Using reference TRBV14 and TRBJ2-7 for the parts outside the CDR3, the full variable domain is EAGVTQFPSHSVIEKGQTVTLRCDPISGHDNLYWYRRVMGKEIKFLLHFVKESKQDESGMPNNRFLAERTGGTYSTLKVQPAELEDSGVYFCASSQKAGTGFHEQYFGPGTRLTVT.